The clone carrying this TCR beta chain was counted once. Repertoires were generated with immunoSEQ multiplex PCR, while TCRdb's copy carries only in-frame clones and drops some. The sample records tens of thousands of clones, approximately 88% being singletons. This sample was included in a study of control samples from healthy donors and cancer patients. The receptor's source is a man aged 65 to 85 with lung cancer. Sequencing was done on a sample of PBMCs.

The DNA of the CDR3 is TGCGCCAGCAGCCAACAGGGGGCCTCTGGGGCCAACGTCCTGACTTTC. As protein: CASSQQGASGANVLTF. The chain combines TRBV4-1 with TRBJ2-6; TRBD1 matches at 8 bases. Trimming at V came to 2 bases and at J to 0 bases, leaving 0 bases not matched to a gene. Germline CDR1 is MGHRA and CDR2 is YSYEKL. The CDR3 extends over 16 amino acids.